The clone carrying this T cell receptor beta chain was recorded a few times. The antigen remains unidentified. The source material, RNA transcripts, was used to amplify TCR beta CDR3 regions. An initial round of RT-PCR targeting the TCR CDR3 relied on the HTBI primer set. Via MiXCR, TCRdb re-called the multiplex PCR reads, giving one row per CDR3 protein. The table lists hundreds of thousands of distinct CDR3 sequences, just under 45% of them singletons. The sample originates from a study of T cells in Graves' hyperthyroidism and ophthalmopathy. Findings and caveats of the study: Clonotypes that were expanded in thyroid above 0.001 mostly appeared in blood too. Through a model of 13 V-J features, ophthalmopathy was separated from stable hyperthyroidism.

Patients having uncontrolled infection, another autoimmune disease, pregnancy or lactation were not included. Every diagnosis used clinical symptoms, serum thyroxine and TRAb, thyroid ultrasound and orbital computed tomography. The germline CDR1 and CDR2 sequences are LNHDA and SQIVND (reference sequence). V was pared by 5 bases and J by 6 bases, with 17 bases between. The CDR3 consists of 14 residues. This clonotype originated in an adult man with Graves' disease, either hyperthyroidism or ophthalmopathy (not recorded which). The chain joins TRBV19 to TRBJ2-7; weak D call: TRBD1 (5 bases). Sequencing was done on a sample of peripheral blood or thyroid tissue (not recorded which). CDR3: CASSPWTTTREQYF. CDR3 DNA: TGTGCCAGTAGTCCTTGGACAACAACGCGCGAGCAGTACTTC.